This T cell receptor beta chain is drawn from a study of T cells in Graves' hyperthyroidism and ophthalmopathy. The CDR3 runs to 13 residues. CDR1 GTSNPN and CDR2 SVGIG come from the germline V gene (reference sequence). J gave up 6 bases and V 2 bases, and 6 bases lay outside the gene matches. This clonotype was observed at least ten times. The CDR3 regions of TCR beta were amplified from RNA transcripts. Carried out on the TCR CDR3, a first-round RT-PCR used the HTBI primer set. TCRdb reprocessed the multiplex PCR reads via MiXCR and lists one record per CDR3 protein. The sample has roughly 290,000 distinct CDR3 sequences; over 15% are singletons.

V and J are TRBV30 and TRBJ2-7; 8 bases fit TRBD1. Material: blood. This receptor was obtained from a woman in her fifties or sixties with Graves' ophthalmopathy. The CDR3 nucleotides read TGTGCCTGGAGTCCGGACAGGGTCGGCGAGCAGTACTTC. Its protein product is CAWSPDRVGEQYF.